The source of this T cell receptor beta chain is a study of T cell responses to AZD1222 COVID-19 vaccine. Study-wide results and caveats: Increases in Spike-specific TCR breadth and depth were seen after two AZD1222 doses. Regions 160-218 and 743-854 dominated among vaccine-associated CD4 TCRs spanning spike. Scientists sampled the repertoires only once the peak T cell response had passed. Reports indicate that nearly half of spike-specific TCRs are directed at unmutated variant regions.

To note about this clone: Its antigen is currently unknown.

The table came from immunoSEQ multiplex PCR; TCRdb's copy has only in-frame clones and leaves some out. Of some 140,000 clones in the sample, approximately 92% were seen once. There are 15 residues in the CDR3. In germline, CDR1 is DFQATT, CDR2 SNEGSKA (reference sequence). V dropped 3 bases and J dropped 4; count of bases not matched to a gene: 10. The TCR was taken from an adult in good health. This specimen was peripheral blood, taken on day 0 of AZD1222 vaccination. The chain couples TRBV20-1 to TRBJ2-7, with 9 positions matching TRBD1. The DNA for the CDR3 is TGCAGTGCTAGTCCCGCGGACAGGGGCTTTTACGAGCAGTACTTC. Translated: CSASPADRGFYEQYF.